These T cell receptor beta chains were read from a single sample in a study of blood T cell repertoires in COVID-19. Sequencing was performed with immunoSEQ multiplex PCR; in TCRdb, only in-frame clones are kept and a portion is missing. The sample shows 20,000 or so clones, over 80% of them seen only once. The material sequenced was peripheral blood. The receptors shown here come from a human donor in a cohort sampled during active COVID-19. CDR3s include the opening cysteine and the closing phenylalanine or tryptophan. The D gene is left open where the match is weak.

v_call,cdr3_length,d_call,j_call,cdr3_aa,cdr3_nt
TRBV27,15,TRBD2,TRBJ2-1,CASSFSGRASNEQFF,TGTGCCAGCAGTTTCAGCGGGAGGGCCAGCAATGAGCAGTTCTTC
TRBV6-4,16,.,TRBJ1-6,CASSDSMRQSNSPLHF,TGTGCCAGCAGTGACTCTATGAGGCAGAGTAATTCACCCCTCCACTTT
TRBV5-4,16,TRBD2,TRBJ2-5,CASSSEGTSGRKTQYF,TGTGCCAGCAGCTCGGAAGGGACTAGCGGGAGGAAGACCCAGTACTTC
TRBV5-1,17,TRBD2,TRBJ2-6,CASSFNGRTAGANVLTF,TGCGCCAGCAGCTTTAACGGGAGGACTGCTGGGGCCAACGTCCTGACTTTC
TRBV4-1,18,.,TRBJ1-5,CASSHSISLQGHNQPQHF,TGCGCCAGCAGCCACTCTATCAGTCTTCAGGGCCACAATCAGCCCCAGCATTTT
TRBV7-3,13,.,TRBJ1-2,CASSPQEGDGYTF,TGTGCCAGCAGCCCCCAAGAGGGGGATGGCTACACCTTC
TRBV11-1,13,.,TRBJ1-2,CASSPQGNYGYTF,TGTGCCAGCAGCCCACAGGGTAACTATGGCTACACCTTC
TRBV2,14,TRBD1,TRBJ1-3,CASRGTGRKNTIYF,TGTGCCAGCAGAGGGACAGGCCGGAAAAACACCATATATTTT
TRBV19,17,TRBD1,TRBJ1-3,CASSKTPGQNSGNTIYF,TGTGCCAGTAGTAAGACACCGGGACAGAACTCTGGAAACACCATATATTTT
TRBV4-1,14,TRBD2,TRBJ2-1,CASSGTSGRNEQFF,TGCGCCAGCAGCGGGACTAGCGGGAGGAATGAGCAGTTCTTC
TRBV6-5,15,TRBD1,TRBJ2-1,CASRGQGGPYNEQFF,TGTGCCAGCAGGGGACAGGGGGGCCCCTACAATGAGCAGTTCTTC
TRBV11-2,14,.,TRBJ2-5,CASSLEGGFETQYF,TGTGCCAGCAGCTTAGAAGGGGGTTTCGAGACCCAGTACTTC
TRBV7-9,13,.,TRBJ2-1,CASRSGQNNEQFF,TGTGCCAGCAGATCGGGACAAAACAATGAGCAGTTCTTC
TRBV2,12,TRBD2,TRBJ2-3,CASNVAGQRQYF,TGTGCCAGCAATGTAGCGGGGCAAAGGCAGTATTTT
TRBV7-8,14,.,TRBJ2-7,CASRPQVGFYEQYF,TGTGCCAGCAGACCACAGGTGGGGTTCTACGAGCAGTACTTC